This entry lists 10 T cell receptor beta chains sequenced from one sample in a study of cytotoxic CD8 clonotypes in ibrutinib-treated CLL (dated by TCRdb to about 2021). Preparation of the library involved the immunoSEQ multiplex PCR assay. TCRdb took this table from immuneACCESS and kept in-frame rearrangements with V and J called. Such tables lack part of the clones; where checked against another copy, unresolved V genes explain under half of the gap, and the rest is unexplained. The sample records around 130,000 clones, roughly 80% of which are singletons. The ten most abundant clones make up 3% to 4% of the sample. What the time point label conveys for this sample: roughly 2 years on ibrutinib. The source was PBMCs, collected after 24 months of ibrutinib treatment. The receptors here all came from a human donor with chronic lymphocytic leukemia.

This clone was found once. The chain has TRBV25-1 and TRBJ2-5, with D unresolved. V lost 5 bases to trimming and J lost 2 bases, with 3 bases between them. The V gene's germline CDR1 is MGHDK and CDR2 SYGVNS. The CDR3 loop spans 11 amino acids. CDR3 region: CASSTQETQYF. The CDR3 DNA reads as TGTGCCAGCAGTACACAAGAGACCCAGTACTTC. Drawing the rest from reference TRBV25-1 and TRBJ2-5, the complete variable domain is EADIYQTPRYLVIGTGKKITLECSQTMGHDKMYWYQQDPGMELHLIHYSYGVNSTEKGDLSSESTVSRIRTEHFPLTLESARPSHTSQYLCASSTQETQYFGPGTRLLVL.

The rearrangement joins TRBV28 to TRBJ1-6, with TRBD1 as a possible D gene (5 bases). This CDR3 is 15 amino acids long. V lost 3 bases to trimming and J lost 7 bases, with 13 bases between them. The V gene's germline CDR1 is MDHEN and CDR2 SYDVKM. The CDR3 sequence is CASSLSQGGNSPLHF. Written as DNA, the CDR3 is TGTGCCAGCAGTTTGAGCCAGGGTGGCAATTCACCCCTCCACTTT.

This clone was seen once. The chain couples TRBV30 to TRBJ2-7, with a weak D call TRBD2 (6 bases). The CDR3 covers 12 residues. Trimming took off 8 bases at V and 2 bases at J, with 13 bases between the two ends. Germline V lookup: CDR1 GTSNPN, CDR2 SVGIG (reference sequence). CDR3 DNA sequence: TGTGCCATCGGGGGAGGAGCCTACGAGCAGTACTTC. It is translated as CAIGGGAYEQYF.

The CDR3 sequence is CASSLYPIDEQYF. In DNA, the CDR3 is TGCGCCAGCAGCTTGTACCCCATTGACGAGCAGTACTTC. The rearrangement joins TRBV5-1 to TRBJ2-7; D gene uncertain. The V end lost 1 base, the J end lost 5 bases, and 10 bases lay between the germline ends. The CDR3 is 13 amino acids. Looked up from germline, CDR1 is SGHRS and CDR2 is YFSETQ.

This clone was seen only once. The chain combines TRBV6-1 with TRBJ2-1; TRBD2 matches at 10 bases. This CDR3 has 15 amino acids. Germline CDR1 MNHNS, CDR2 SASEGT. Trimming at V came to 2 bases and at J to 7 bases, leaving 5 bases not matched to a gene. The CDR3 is CASSEWLAGGNEQFF. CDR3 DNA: TGTGCCAGCAGTGAATGGTTAGCGGGGGGTAATGAGCAGTTCTTC.

The CDR3 region is CASSPGTRYGYTF. CDR3 bases: TGTGCCAGCTCCCCTGGGACGCGCTATGGCTACACCTTC. The V and J genes are TRBV18 and TRBJ1-2, with D perhaps TRBD1 (5 bases). The V gene's germline CDR1 is KGHSH and CDR2 LQKENI. This CDR3 is built from 13 residues. Trimming cost V 6 bases and J 4 bases, with 12 bases left between them. The full variable domain, completed using reference TRBV18 and TRBJ1-2, is NAGVMQNPRHLVRRRGQEARLRCSPMKGHSHVYWYRQLPEEGLKFMVYLQKENIIDESGMPKERFSAEFPKEGPSILRIQQVVRGDSAAYFCASSPGTRYGYTFGSGTRLTVV.

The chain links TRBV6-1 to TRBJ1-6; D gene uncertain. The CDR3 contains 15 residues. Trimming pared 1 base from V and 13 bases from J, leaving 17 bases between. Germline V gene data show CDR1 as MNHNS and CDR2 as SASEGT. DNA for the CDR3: TGTGCCAGCAGTGAAGGGACGGCCGGAGTTAGGCCCCTCCACTTT. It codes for CASSEGTAGVRPLHF.

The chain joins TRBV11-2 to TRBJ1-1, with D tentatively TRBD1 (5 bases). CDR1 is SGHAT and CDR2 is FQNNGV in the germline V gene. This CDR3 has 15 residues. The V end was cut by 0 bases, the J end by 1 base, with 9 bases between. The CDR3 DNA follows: TGTGCCAGCAGCTTAGATCAGGGAAGGAACACTGAAGCTTTCTTT. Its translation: CASSLDQGRNTEAFF.

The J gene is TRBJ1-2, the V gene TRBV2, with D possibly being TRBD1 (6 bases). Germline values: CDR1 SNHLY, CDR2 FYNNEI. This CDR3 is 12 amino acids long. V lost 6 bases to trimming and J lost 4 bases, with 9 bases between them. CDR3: CASRGDIYGYTF. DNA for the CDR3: TGTGCCAGCAGGGGGGACATCTATGGCTACACCTTC. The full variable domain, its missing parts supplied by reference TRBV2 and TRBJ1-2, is EPEVTQTPSHQVTQMGQEVILRCVPISNHLYFYWYRQILGQKVEFLVSFYNNEISEKSEIFDDQFSVERPDGSNFTLKIRSTKLEDSAMYFCASRGDIYGYTFGSGTRLTVV.

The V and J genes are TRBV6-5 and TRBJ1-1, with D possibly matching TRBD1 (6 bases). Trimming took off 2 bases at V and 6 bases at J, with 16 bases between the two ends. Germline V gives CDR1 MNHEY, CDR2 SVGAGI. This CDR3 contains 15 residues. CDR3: CASSYLPLGGAEAFF. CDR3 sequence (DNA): TGTGCCAGCAGTTACCTCCCCTTAGGGGGGGCTGAAGCTTTCTTT.